This TCR beta chain was recovered during a study of cytomegalovirus exposure and HLA in healthy donors. This clone was seen just once. Primers for the PCR totalled 60 Vbeta and 13 Jbeta. Method: immunoSEQ multiplex PCR; TCRdb's copy keeps in-frame clones and lacks some. Here the sample spans 250,000 or so clones, about 80% being singletons. CDR1 and CDR2 (germline): SGHVS, FNYEAQ. The CDR3 length is 16 residues. V lost 5 bases and J lost 5; bases outside the gene matches: 13. This clonotype originated in a woman aged 60 to 75 in good health and CMV-seropositive. The chain recombines TRBV7-6 with TRBJ2-3, with 7 positions matching TRBD2. The specimen sequenced was PBMCs. CDR3 DNA sequence: TGTGCCAGCAGCCCTACCATTAGGGAGGGATTAGATACGCAGTATTTT. Translated, it gives CASSPTIREGLDTQYF. Combining the CDR3 with reference TRBV7-6 and TRBJ2-3 gives the whole variable domain GAGVSQSPRYKVTKRGQDVALRCDPISGHVSLYWYRQALGQGPEFLTYFNYEAQQDKSGLPNDRFSAERPEGSISTLTIQRTEQRDSAMYRCASSPTIREGLDTQYFGPGTRLTVL.